The 25 T cell receptor beta chains given below trace back to one sample, sequenced in a study of shared clonotypes between healthy human individuals. Method: immunoSEQ multiplex PCR; TCRdb's copy keeps in-frame clones and lacks some. This sample has millions of clones; about 92% occur once, and the top ten carry roughly 0.14%. The sample consisted of naive CD4+ T cells sorted from blood. Indicated subset: CD45RA+ positively selected. The receptors were sampled from a man aged 18 to 30 in good health.

CDR3 protein: CATDREGTDTQYF. CDR3 in DNA: TGTGCCACCGACAGGGAAGGTACAGATACGCAGTATTTT. The V call is TRBV28, the J call TRBJ2-3; TRBD1 matches 7 bases. V gave up 10 bases and J gave up 3 bases; unmatched junction bases: 7. CDR1 and CDR2 (germline): MDHEN, SYDVKM. The CDR3 runs 13 residues.

The chain uses TRBV10-3 and TRBJ1-6; possible D gene TRBD1, 5 bases. The V gene's germline CDR1 is ENHRY and CDR2 SYGVKD. The CDR3 has 16 residues. Trimming left V 0 bases short and J 4 bases short, with 10 bases between. CDR3 in amino acids: CAISESRQSYNSPLHF. CDR3 in DNA: TGTGCCATCAGTGAGTCGAGACAGTCGTATAATTCACCCCTCCACTTT.

The chain carries TRBV11-3 and TRBJ2-3; D gene ambiguous. Germline V gene sequence: CDR1 SGHNT, CDR2 YENEEA. The CDR3 is made up of 13 amino acids. The V end was cut by 3 bases, the J end by 0 bases, with 4 bases between. The CDR3 reads CASSFASTDTQYF. The CDR3 DNA reads TGTGCCAGCAGCTTTGCTAGCACAGATACGCAGTATTTT.

The genes are TRBV4-1 and TRBJ2-3; D is unclear. Trimming took 4 bases from V and 3 from J, leaving 14 bases between them. The germline CDR1 and CDR2 sequences are MGHRA and YSYEKL. CDR3 length equals 15 residues. For the CDR3, the DNA is TGCGCCAGCAGCCCCCGGGCCTCTGGGACAGATACGCAGTATTTT. It codes for CASSPRASGTDTQYF.

The rearrangement joins TRBV10-1 to TRBJ1-4, with TRBD1 matching over 8 bases. The germline gives CDR1 WNHNN, CDR2 SYGVQD (reference sequence). J gave up 8 bases and V 4 bases, and 12 bases lay outside the gene matches. CDR3 length: 16 amino acids. This chain's CDR3 is CASSGGWTGRGEKLFF. CDR3 sequence (DNA): TGCGCCAGCAGTGGGGGATGGACAGGGAGAGGAGAAAAACTGTTTTTT.

As to this clone: Other DNA variants within this sample encode the same CDR3. This chain joins TRBV19 and TRBJ2-6; D could derive from TRBD1 or TRBD2 (5 bases each). The germline gives CDR1 LNHDA, CDR2 SQIVND (reference sequence). The CDR3 totals 15 residues. V lost 2 bases and J 2 bases, leaving 7 bases between the germline ends. CDR3 sequence reads: CASSIQGPGANVLTF. The DNA for the CDR3 is TGTGCCAGTAGTATACAGGGACCTGGGGCCAACGTCCTGACTTTC.

This chain links TRBV28 with TRBJ2-7; unclear D gene. The V gene's germline CDR1 is MDHEN and CDR2 SYDVKM. Trimming took 2 bases from V and 7 from J, leaving 15 bases between them. The CDR3 length is 14 residues. The CDR3 spells CASSLGKSNREQYF. Written as DNA, the CDR3 is TGTGCCAGCAGTTTAGGAAAAAGTAACCGAGAGCAGTACTTC.

J is TRBJ1-4 and V is TRBV15; D is possibly TRBD1 (5 bases). Trimming stripped 0 bases from V and 3 bases from J, with 11 bases between. The CDR3 is 16 residues long. In germline, CDR1 is LNHNV, CDR2 YYDKDF (reference sequence). The CDR3 reads CATSRDLTASNEKLFF. As DNA, the CDR3 is TGTGCCACCAGCAGAGATCTGACAGCTTCTAATGAAAAACTGTTTTTT.

This clone was detected only a few times. The chain couples TRBV30 to TRBJ1-1; D is unresolved. V was cut by 0 bases and J by 7 bases, with 9 bases left in between. The CDR3 contains 12 residues. In germline, CDR1 is GTSNPN, CDR2 SVGIG (reference sequence). CDR3 amino acids: CAWSVRGNEAFF. Here the CDR3 DNA reads TGTGCCTGGAGTGTACGGGGTAATGAAGCTTTCTTT.

This clone was counted once. The chain employs TRBV28 and TRBJ1-4; 7 bases agree with TRBD1. Germline CDR1 and CDR2: MDHEN and SYDVKM. This CDR3 contains 14 residues. V trimming: 7 bases; J trimming: 6 bases; junction bases outside the gene matches: 8. CDR3 DNA: TGTGCCAGCAAATTAGGGGGCCCTGATGAAAAACTGTTTTTT. Its translation is CASKLGGPDEKLFF.

V usage is TRBV18 and J usage is TRBJ1-2; 7 bases align to TRBD1. This CDR3 contains 14 residues. Germline V gives CDR1 KGHSH, CDR2 LQKENI. Trimming cost V 6 bases and J 3 bases; bases outside gene matches: 7. The CDR3 reads CASSRIQGDYGYTF. CDR3 sequence (DNA): TGTGCCAGCTCCAGAATTCAGGGGGACTATGGCTACACCTTC.

This chain joins TRBV6-4 and TRBJ1-2; D uncertain. Trimming stripped 2 bases from V and 5 bases from J, with 9 bases between. The CDR3 extends over 13 amino acids. CDR1 and CDR2 from the germline V gene are MRHNA and SNTAGT. DNA for the CDR3: TGTGCCAGCAGTGACGAAATGGGGTATGGCTACACCTTC. Protein: CASSDEMGYGYTF.

Written as DNA, the CDR3 is TGTGCCAGCAGTGGACTAGGGACTAGCGCGTACGAGCAGTACTTC. It yields the protein CASSGLGTSAYEQYF. The V call is TRBV6-5, the J call TRBJ2-7; 10 bases line up with TRBD2. The CDR3 contains 15 residues. Looked up from germline, CDR1 is MNHEY and CDR2 is SVGAGI. V lost 5 bases and J lost 4; bases outside the gene matches: 8.

This chain joins TRBV6-1 and TRBJ1-1; D might be TRBD1 (5 bases). Germline V gives CDR1 MNHNS, CDR2 SASEGT. The CDR3 length is 13 residues. V dropped 6 bases and J dropped 1 base, with 9 bases sitting between them. DNA for the CDR3: TGTGCCAGCAGGAATACAGGGAACACTGAAGCTTTCTTT. Translation gives CASRNTGNTEAFF.

This chain links TRBV5-5 with TRBJ2-5; 7 bases line up with TRBD1. Germline V gene data show CDR1 as SGHKS and CDR2 as YYEKEE (reference sequence). The ends lost 1 base at V and 4 bases at J; junction bases unmatched: 7. This CDR3 contains 15 residues. CDR3 in amino acids: CASSLKRPGGETQYF. Here the CDR3 DNA reads TGTGCCAGCAGCTTGAAAAGGCCAGGGGGAGAGACCCAGTACTTC.

The chain joins TRBV9 to TRBJ1-4, with D perhaps TRBD1 (5 bases). Germline CDR1 reads SGDLS; CDR2 reads YYNGEE. The CDR3 sequence is 16 residues long. V gave up 3 bases and J gave up 3 bases, with 15 bases separating them. CDR3 nucleotide sequence: TGTGCCAGCAGCGGAGGGGCAGGGACGTCTAATGAAAAACTGTTTTTT. Its protein is CASSGGAGTSNEKLFF. The whole variable domain, filled in from reference TRBV9 and TRBJ1-4, reads DSGVTQTPKHLITATGQRVTLRCSPRSGDLSVYWYQQSLDQGLQFLIQYYNGEERAKGNILERFSAQQFPDLHSELNLSSLELGDSALYFCASSGGAGTSNEKLFFGSGTQLSVL.

The V and J genes are TRBV9 and TRBJ1-3; TRBD1 might be the D (6 bases). This CDR3 comprises 16 residues. The V and J ends lost 3 bases and 3 bases respectively, with 16 bases between them. The germline V gene encodes CDR1 SGDLS and CDR2 YYNGEE. The CDR3 loop reads CASSATGFYGGNTIYF. For the CDR3, the DNA is TGTGCCAGCAGCGCGACAGGTTTTTATGGTGGAAACACCATATATTTT. The full variable domain, rest sourced from reference TRBV9 and TRBJ1-3, is DSGVTQTPKHLITATGQRVTLRCSPRSGDLSVYWYQQSLDQGLQFLIQYYNGEERAKGNILERFSAQQFPDLHSELNLSSLELGDSALYFCASSATGFYGGNTIYFGEGSWLTVV.

J is TRBJ2-7 and V is TRBV6-5; 8 nucleotides agree with TRBD1. Per germline, CDR1 MNHEY and CDR2 SVGAGI. Trimming at V came to 6 bases and at J to 2 bases, leaving 9 bases not matched to a gene. This CDR3 has 15 amino acids. CDR3 region: CASSERQGFPYEQYF. The CDR3 bases are TGTGCCAGCAGCGAACGACAGGGGTTCCCCTACGAGCAGTACTTC.

CDR3 coding DNA: TGCGCCAGCAGGGTTGGACAGTATAATGAAAAACTGTTTTTT. Its protein is CASRVGQYNEKLFF. V usage is TRBV5-1 and J usage is TRBJ1-4, with TRBD1 as a possible D gene (6 bases). Germline V gene lookup returns CDR1 SGHRS and CDR2 YFSETQ. The CDR3 runs to 14 residues. Trimming removed 5 bases from V and 4 bases from J, with 12 bases in between.

The chain has TRBV5-1 and TRBJ2-7; D is uncertain. Germline V gene lookup returns CDR1 SGHRS and CDR2 YFSETQ. This CDR3 is 14 amino acids long. Trimming left V 0 bases short and J 0 bases short, with 7 bases between. CDR3 DNA sequence: TGCGCCAGCAGCTTGGCACAGTTCTCCTACGAGCAGTACTTC. This encodes CASSLAQFSYEQYF.

The CDR3 DNA reads TGTGCCAGCAGCTTAGGGCTCCCTCTAGGTACGCAGTATTTT. This encodes CASSLGLPLGTQYF. The chain joins TRBV7-2 to TRBJ2-3, with D uncertain. The CDR3 has 14 residues. CDR1 SGHTA and CDR2 FQGNSA come from the germline V gene. The V gene lost 1 base and the J gene lost 8 bases, with 13 bases spanning the gap.

The chain combines TRBV7-9 with TRBJ1-6; 8 nucleotides agree with TRBD1. Germline lookup yields CDR1 SEHNR and CDR2 FQNEAQ (reference sequence). Trimming removed 1 base from V and 4 bases from J; junction bases left unmatched: 9. The CDR3 spans 18 residues. The CDR3, as DNA: TGTGCCAGCAGCTTAGGAACAGGGGGTTTCGATTATAATTCACCCCTCCACTTT. Translated: CASSLGTGGFDYNSPLHF. The whole variable domain, filled in from reference TRBV7-9 and TRBJ1-6, reads DTGVSQNPRHKITKRGQNVTFRCDPISEHNRLYWYRQTLGQGPEFLTYFQNEAQLEKSRLLSDRFSAERPKGSFSTLEIQRTEQGDSAMYLCASSLGTGGFDYNSPLHFGNGTRLTVT.

V is TRBV27 and J is TRBJ2-6, with D possibly matching TRBD1 (6 bases). Germline V gives CDR1 MNHEY, CDR2 SMNVEV (reference sequence). This CDR3 has 17 residues. V gave up 0 bases and J gave up 1 base, with 10 bases separating them. This chain's CDR3 is CASSLSRTASGANVLTF. In DNA form, the CDR3 reads TGTGCCAGCAGTTTATCCCGGACAGCTTCTGGGGCCAACGTCCTGACTTTC.

The chain has TRBV7-9 and TRBJ1-4, with D uncertain. Trimming left V 2 bases short and J 2 bases short, with 15 bases between. The V gene's germline CDR1 is SEHNR and CDR2 FQNEAQ (reference sequence). The CDR3 extends over 17 amino acids. DNA for the CDR3: TGTGCCAGCAGCTTATTTTTGGGGAGTAAGACTAATGAAAAACTGTTTTTT. As protein: CASSLFLGSKTNEKLFF.

V usage is TRBV2 and J usage is TRBJ2-7; TRBD2 matches at 14 bases. This CDR3 has 15 residues. Germline CDR1 reads SNHLY; CDR2 reads FYNNEI. The V segment lost 7 bases and the J segment 5 bases; nucleotides outside the gene matches: 7. In nucleotides, the CDR3 is TGTGCCAGCACAGCCGGGACTAGCGGGAGCCACGAGCAGTACTTC. It specifies CASTAGTSGSHEQYF. Combining the CDR3 with reference TRBV2 and TRBJ2-7 gives the whole variable domain EPEVTQTPSHQVTQMGQEVILRCVPISNHLYFYWYRQILGQKVEFLVSFYNNEISEKSEIFDDQFSVERPDGSNFTLKIRSTKLEDSAMYFCASTAGTSGSHEQYFGPGTRLTVT.